These T cell receptor beta chains were read from a single sample in a study of cytotoxic CD8 clonotypes in ibrutinib-treated CLL. Method: immunoSEQ multiplex PCR; TCRdb's copy keeps in-frame clones and lacks some. The table lists around 21,000 clones, roughly 70% of them singletons. The material sequenced was PBMCs, taken before ibrutinib treatment. These receptors were collected from a human donor with chronic lymphocytic leukemia. Both conserved end residues are part of each CDR3. A D gene is named only where the DNA matches it firmly. Rows give clone size only sometimes, using once, few, many, or a class for an expanded clone.

V gene	CDR3 length	clone size	D gene	CDR3 protein
TRBV14	13	NA	NA	CASRDSLVGTQYF
TRBV27	18	NA	TRBD2	CASSLQLAGPPSTDTQYF
TRBV5-1	14	NA	NA	CASSLAQASAEQFF
TRBV5-1	16	few	TRBD1	CASSLAVAGGAYGYTF
TRBV5-1	14	NA	NA	CASSPDGAGRLSFF
TRBV9	16	NA	TRBD1	CASSAPGTGYNNEQFF
TRBV5-1	14	NA	NA	CASSFQGYDEKLFF
TRBV6-1	15	NA	NA	CASSDLAGLGETQYF
TRBV11-1	14	NA	NA	CASSLYGSFNEQFF
TRBV5-4	14	NA	NA	CASSLAGPSYEQYF
TRBV5-4	16	NA	TRBD1	CASSMGGAGGAYEQYF
TRBV13	13	NA	TRBD1	CASSPDRGYEQYF
TRBV6-1	14	NA	NA	CASSEGAGAGGYTF
TRBV19	16	few	TRBD2	CASSGPRLAGEYEQYF
TRBV2	11	NA	NA	CASSVNYGYTF
TRBV5-1	13	NA	NA	CASSPLSTDTQYF
TRBV14	16	NA	NA	CASSQEGGGLNTEAFF
TRBV7-8	12	NA	NA	CASSLGSNEQFF
TRBV18	15	NA	TRBD2	CASSLLAGGPNEQFF
TRBV19	13	once	NA	CASSSRGGQPQHF
TRBV5-1	13	NA	NA	CASSFGGAGGYTF
TRBV20-1	11	large	TRBD1	CSGQGIEPQHF
TRBV7-6	14	NA	TRBD2	CASSASGSPYEQYF
TRBV9	13	NA	NA	CASSVGAFETQYF
TRBV10-2	14	NA	TRBD1	CASGTTGTYTEAFF
TRBV7-7	15	NA	TRBD1	CASSSSPLGQGELFF
TRBV9	16	NA	TRBD2	CASSPLAGEGRGEQFF
TRBV4-3	16	NA	TRBD2	CASSPGLAGAKNIQYF
TRBV6-6	16	NA	NA	CASSYSTPRGQETQYF
TRBV11-2	15	NA	NA	CASSSTGFPTSEAFF
TRBV9	15	NA	NA	CASSVAPGHTDTQYF
TRBV5-6	14	NA	NA	CASSRDGTNTEAFF
TRBV11-3	15	NA	NA	CASSPGRSSYNEQFF
TRBV28	19	NA	TRBD1	CASSFWYWDRGLDNQPQHF
TRBV5-1	16	few	NA	CASSLGTGNSGNTIYF
TRBV5-1	14	NA	NA	CASSSGVTNEKLFF
TRBV29-1	10	medium-sized	NA	CSVEDSGYTF
TRBV4-1	15	NA	TRBD2	CASSIGLAALSEQYF
TRBV28	16	NA	TRBD2	CASSPSPAGAHNEQFF
TRBV11-2	16	once	TRBD2	CASSPPGLASLNEQFF
TRBV6-4	14	NA	TRBD1	CASSDGDSYDGYTF
TRBV19	18	NA	TRBD2	CASRHEKGVLAGEGEQFF
TRBV7-3	15	few	TRBD1	CASSLGQGGTGELFF
TRBV7-8	14	NA	NA	CASSLDGGTYEQYF
TRBV4-1	14	NA	NA	CASAGQFSTDTQYF
TRBV18	14	NA	TRBD2	CASSEGTSGYTQYF
TRBV6-6	12	NA	NA	CASSHTYNEQFF
TRBV27	14	NA	NA	CASSLSGHQETQYF
TRBV4-2	16	NA	TRBD1	CASSPGTGDSGEKLFF
TRBV6-6	14	NA	NA	CASSSTVNTGELFF